The clone carrying this TCR beta chain was detected many times. The antigen is unknown. The TCR beta CDR3 regions underwent amplification using RNA transcripts as the source. TCR CDR3 regions were first amplified by RT-PCR with HTBI primers. Each CDR3 protein gets one entry after TCRdb re-called the multiplex PCR reads with MiXCR. The data contain 490,000 or so distinct CDR3 sequences, under 25% of them singletons. This CDR3 has 15 amino acids. V dropped 2 bases and J dropped 7 bases, with 15 bases sitting between them. Germline CDR1 reads MNHEY; CDR2 reads SVGEGT. Ophthalmopathy in the patients scored at least 3 on Clinical Activity Score and at least 4 on NOSPECS grade, lasting under 3 months. Orbital computed tomography, thyroid ultrasound, serum thyroxine and TRAb, and clinical symptoms together informed the diagnoses. This sample was taken from a study of T cells in Graves' hyperthyroidism and ophthalmopathy. Whole-study context: Peripheral blood collection took place at initial diagnosis, before any treatment. Study conclusions and caveats: Most expanded thyroid clonotypes above 0.001 recurred in blood.

The chain combines TRBV6-2 or TRBV6-3 with TRBJ1-5; TRBD1 is a possible D gene (5 bases). The sequence came from a woman between 70 and 85 years old with Graves' ophthalmopathy. Sequencing was performed on blood. As DNA, the CDR3 is TGTGCCAGCAGTTACCGGGGCCCATCAGGACAGCCCCAGCATTTT. This translates into CASSYRGPSGQPQHF.